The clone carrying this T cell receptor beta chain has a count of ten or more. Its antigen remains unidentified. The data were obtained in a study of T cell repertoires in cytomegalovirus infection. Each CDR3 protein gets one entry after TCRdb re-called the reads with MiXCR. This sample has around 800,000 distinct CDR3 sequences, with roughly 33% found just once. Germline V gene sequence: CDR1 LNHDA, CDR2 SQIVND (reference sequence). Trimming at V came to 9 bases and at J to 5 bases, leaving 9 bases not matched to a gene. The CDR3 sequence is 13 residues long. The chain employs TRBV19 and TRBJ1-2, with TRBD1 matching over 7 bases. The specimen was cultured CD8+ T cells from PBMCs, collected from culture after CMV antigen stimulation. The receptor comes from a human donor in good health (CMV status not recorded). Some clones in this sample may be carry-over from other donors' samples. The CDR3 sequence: CASHRDSFYGYTF. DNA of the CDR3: TGTGCCAGCCATCGGGACAGTTTTTATGGCTACACCTTC.